One and the same sample provided the 25 T cell receptor beta chains below, sequenced in a study of cytomegalovirus exposure and HLA in healthy donors (dated by TCRdb to the late 2010s). Receptors were amplified or captured by the immunoSEQ multiplex PCR assay. The immuneACCESS repertoire file appears here via TCRdb, limited to in-frame rearrangements. These files lack a portion of the clones; in checked studies, under half of the deficit traces to unresolved V genes, and the cause of the others is not known. This sample gives 70,000 or so clones in total; 85% to 95% of them show up just once. Roughly 1.6% of the sample belongs to the ten largest clones. Sequences were obtained from PBMCs. The source of these receptors is a man between 18 and 35 years old in good health and CMV-seropositive.

V is TRBV29-1 and J is TRBJ2-5, with 7 bases identical to TRBD1. The CDR3 loop spans 13 amino acids. J was trimmed by 4 bases and V by 7 bases; bases with no gene match: 9. Germline assignment: CDR1 SQVTM and CDR2 ANQGSEA. CDR3 sequence: CSARTGAGETQYF. The CDR3 region has the DNA TGCAGCGCCCGTACAGGGGCAGGAGAGACCCAGTACTTC.

V usage is TRBV28 and J usage is TRBJ2-7, with D perhaps matching TRBD2 (6 bases). Between the trimmed V and J ends, which lost 5 bases and 1 base, there was a span of 12 bases. CDR1 is MDHEN and CDR2 is SYDVKM in the germline V gene. CDR3 size: 14 residues. CDR3 sequence: CASSPAGRSYEQYF. DNA for the CDR3: TGTGCCAGCAGTCCAGCGGGTAGGTCCTACGAGCAGTACTTC.

The chain joins TRBV2 to TRBJ2-7; TRBD2 agrees at 9 bases. Germline values: CDR1 SNHLY, CDR2 FYNNEI. The trim removed 4 bases at V and 2 bases at J, leaving 3 bases unmatched. This CDR3 is 14 amino acids long. CDR3 sequence reads: CASSASGTPYEQYF. The CDR3, as DNA: TGTGCCAGCAGTGCTAGCGGGACCCCCTACGAGCAGTACTTC.

This clone was observed a handful of times. This chain connects TRBV5-1 to TRBJ2-5; the match to TRBD2 covers 9 bases. V gave up 0 bases and J gave up 5 bases; unmatched junction bases: 14. CDR3 length: 18 residues. From germline, CDR1 is SGHRS and CDR2 YFSETQ. CDR3 sequence reads: CASSLGAASGTYGETQYF. The CDR3 DNA reads TGCGCCAGCAGCTTGGGCGCGGCTAGCGGGACCTATGGGGAGACCCAGTACTTC.

A word on this clone: Additional DNA sequences in this sample encode the identical CDR3. V and J are TRBV5-1 and TRBJ1-1; 9 bases fit TRBD1. Germline loops: CDR1 SGHRS, CDR2 YFSETQ. This CDR3 spans 15 amino acids. The V gene end was trimmed by 4 bases and the J gene end by 8 bases; junction bases not matched to a gene: 12. The chain's CDR3 is CASSGMTGGQAEAFF. CDR3 coding DNA: TGCGCCAGCAGCGGAATGACAGGGGGTCAAGCCGAAGCTTTCTTT.

This clone was observed a single time. The genes are TRBV10-3 and TRBJ2-7, with 13 nucleotides matching TRBD2. CDR1 is ENHRY and CDR2 is SYGVKD in the germline V gene. Unmatched junction bases numbered 3, after V lost 10 bases and J lost 0 bases. There are 14 residues in the CDR3. CDR3 in amino acids: CATTSGRASYEQYF. As DNA, the CDR3 is TGTGCCACCACTAGCGGGAGGGCCTCCTACGAGCAGTACTTC.

The chain carries TRBV5-8 and TRBJ2-7, with 7 bases matching TRBD1. Germline assignment: CDR1 SGHTS and CDR2 YDEGEE. This CDR3 has 14 amino acids. V gave up 5 bases and J gave up 0 bases; unmatched junction bases: 5. CDR3 sequence reads: CASSSRDSSYEQYF. CDR3 nucleotides: TGTGCCAGCAGTTCCCGGGACAGCTCCTACGAGCAGTACTTC. The full variable domain, completed using reference TRBV5-8 and TRBJ2-7, is EAGVTQSPTHLIKTRGQQATLRCSPISGHTSVYWYQQALGLGLQFLLWYDEGEERNRGNFPPRFSGRQFPNYSSELNVNALELEDSALYLCASSSRDSSYEQYFGPGTRLTVT.

The chain recombines TRBV10-2 with TRBJ2-7; 10 bases match TRBD1. The CDR3 runs to 15 residues. In germline, CDR1 is WSHSY, CDR2 SAAADI. J was trimmed by 1 base and V by 3 bases; bases with no gene match: 3. DNA for the CDR3: TGCGCCAGCAGTGAACCGGGACAGGGGTCCTACGAGCAGTACTTC. It specifies CASSEPGQGSYEQYF.

The V call is TRBV28, the J call TRBJ1-1; D is unresolved. CDR3 length: 14 residues. Trimming cost V 6 bases and J 5 bases, with 16 bases left between them. In germline, CDR1 is MDHEN, CDR2 SYDVKM. The CDR3 loop is CASSRGILGTEAFF. In DNA form, the CDR3 reads TGTGCCAGCAGCCGGGGAATCTTGGGGACTGAAGCTTTCTTT.

The V and J genes are TRBV4-2 and TRBJ2-1; possible D gene TRBD1, 5 bases. V gave up 4 bases and J gave up 8 bases, with 12 bases separating them. The CDR3 has 13 residues. In germline, CDR1 is LGHNA, CDR2 YNFKEQ. CDR3 coding DNA: TGTGCCAGCAGCCTAGGGGCTCAGGATGAGCAGTTCTTC. This encodes CASSLGAQDEQFF.

The chain links TRBV7-3 to TRBJ2-1; TRBD2 agrees at 8 bases. V lost 6 bases, J lost 7 bases, and 8 bases stayed unmatched. The CDR3 has 14 amino acids. The germline CDR1 and CDR2 sequences are SGHTA and FQGTGA. The CDR3 loop reads CASRERERNNEQFF. The CDR3 bases are TGTGCCAGCAGGGAGCGGGAGAGGAATAATGAGCAGTTCTTC.

J is TRBJ2-7 and V is TRBV5-4; 7 nucleotides agree with TRBD1. Germline trimming cut 4 bases from V and 2 bases from J; bases unmatched to any gene: 12. This CDR3 contains 16 residues. Germline CDR1 and CDR2: SGHNT and YYREEE (reference sequence). The CDR3 loop is CASSRGEGQLTYEQYF. DNA for the CDR3: TGTGCCAGCAGCCGGGGCGAGGGACAGTTAACCTACGAGCAGTACTTC.

This clone was detected once. The V and J genes are TRBV29-1 and TRBJ2-1; 10 nucleotides agree with TRBD1. J gave up 2 bases and V 5 bases, and 9 bases lay outside the gene matches. Germline-derived CDR1 and CDR2 are SQVTM and ANQGSEA. The CDR3 is made up of 16 amino acids. The CDR3 coding sequence is TGCAGCGTTACCACCCCTGGGACAGGGGCCTACAATGAGCAGTTCTTC. Its translation: CSVTTPGTGAYNEQFF.

The chain links TRBV7-9 to TRBJ1-1; possible D gene TRBD1, 5 bases. Germline CDR1 is SEHNR and CDR2 is FQNEAQ (reference sequence). This CDR3 is 13 amino acids long. Deletions cut 6 bases from V and 2 bases from J, with 10 bases between. The CDR3 sequence is CASRVQGNTEAFF. The CDR3 nucleotides are TGTGCCAGCAGGGTTCAGGGAAACACTGAAGCTTTCTTT.

V and J are TRBV5-4 and TRBJ1-2, with 8 positions matching TRBD1. CDR1 and CDR2 (germline): SGHNT, YYREEE (reference sequence). The trim removed 0 bases at V and 1 base at J, leaving 11 bases unmatched. The CDR3 loop spans 18 amino acids. CDR3 in DNA: TGTGCCAGCAGCTTGGACCAATGGACAGGGAGAAGTAACTATGGCTACACCTTC. Protein product: CASSLDQWTGRSNYGYTF.

The V call is TRBV6-1, the J call TRBJ2-1; 13 bases fit TRBD2. The CDR3 is made up of 16 amino acids. CDR1 MNHNS and CDR2 SASEGT come from the germline V gene. V shed 1 base and J 3 bases; nucleotides not matched to a gene: 0. The CDR3 sequence: CASSEGTSGSYNEQFF. The DNA of the CDR3 is TGTGCCAGCAGTGAAGGGACTAGCGGGAGCTACAATGAGCAGTTCTTC.

This clone was seen just once. The rearrangement uses TRBV15 and TRBJ2-7, with 11 bases identical to TRBD1. Germline values: CDR1 LNHNV, CDR2 YYDKDF (reference sequence). Germline trimming cut 1 base from V and 3 bases from J; bases unmatched to any gene: 2. The CDR3 sequence is 15 residues long. The CDR3 here is CATSRGGTGGYEQYF. CDR3 in DNA: TGTGCCACCAGCAGAGGAGGGACAGGGGGCTACGAGCAGTACTTC.

The count of this clone is one. The rearrangement links TRBV29-1 to TRBJ2-3, with TRBD2 matching over 11 bases. V lost 4 bases and J lost 6; bases outside the gene matches: 6. The CDR3 runs 14 residues. Germline lookup yields CDR1 SQVTM and CDR2 ANQGSEA. As DNA, the CDR3 is TGCAGCGTTGTGGTAGCGGGGGGGCTGGATACGCAGTATTTT. This gives the protein CSVVVAGGLDTQYF.

The gene calls are TRBV7-2 and TRBJ2-3; D is possibly TRBD2 (6 bases). Trimming left V 5 bases short and J 4 bases short, with 25 bases between. CDR1 SGHTA and CDR2 FQGNSA come from the germline V gene. The CDR3 sequence is 18 residues long. Here the CDR3 DNA reads TGTGCCAGCAGCCACTCCCCCGGACTAACGGGTTCATCAGATACGCAGTATTTT. It codes for CASSHSPGLTGSSDTQYF. Supplemented by reference TRBV7-2 and TRBJ2-3, the full variable domain reads GAGVSQSPSNKVTEKGKDVELRCDPISGHTALYWYRQSLGQGLEFLIYFQGNSAPDKSGLPSDRFSAERTGGSVSTLTIQRTQQEDSAVYLCASSHSPGLTGSSDTQYFGPGTRLTVL.

This chain uses TRBV5-1 with TRBJ2-1; 11 bases are a match to TRBD2. CDR1 is SGHRS and CDR2 is YFSETQ in the germline V gene. Trimming took 3 bases from V and 5 from J; bases not matched to a gene: 10. This CDR3 is built from 17 residues. The CDR3 DNA reads as TGCGCCAGCAGCTCATCCCTAGCGGGAGGAGTAGACAATGAGCAGTTCTTC. Translating gives CASSSSLAGGVDNEQFF.

The genes are TRBV30 and TRBJ1-1; D not certain. The ends were cut back, 2 bases at V and 1 base at J, with 8 bases in the middle. The CDR3 spans 13 residues. CDR1 GTSNPN and CDR2 SVGIG come from the germline V gene (reference sequence). CDR3 DNA: TGTGCCTGGAGTAGAGGTGCGAACACTGAAGCTTTCTTT. Translated: CAWSRGANTEAFF.

The V gene is TRBV25-1, the J gene TRBJ2-2, with D perhaps TRBD2 (6 bases). The V end was cut by 8 bases, the J end by 6 bases, with 19 bases between. The germline V gene encodes CDR1 MGHDK and CDR2 SYGVNS. The CDR3 extends over 15 amino acids. In DNA, the CDR3 is TGTGCCAGCGGGATTGAGAGCGGGTCCCCCGGGGAGCTGTTTTTT. Translation: CASGIESGSPGELFF.

The chain links TRBV5-5 to TRBJ2-1; D is unclear. The V gene's germline CDR1 is SGHKS and CDR2 YYEKEE (reference sequence). V shed 4 bases and J shed 3 bases, with 14 bases lying between them. The CDR3 is 15 amino acids. The CDR3 nucleotides are TGTGCCAGCAGCATGGAAATCGCGGTCTACAATGAGCAGTTCTTC. Its translation is CASSMEIAVYNEQFF.

The V call is TRBV19, the J call TRBJ2-5; 7 bases fit TRBD1. Germline V CDR1 and CDR2: LNHDA, SQIVND (reference sequence). After removal of 8 bases from V and 5 bases from J, the junction contained 8 bases not matched to a gene. This CDR3 has 13 amino acids. CDR3 residues: CASGVGGRETQYF. The CDR3 region has the DNA TGTGCCAGTGGGGTAGGGGGCCGGGAGACCCAGTACTTC.

The table lists this clone with a count of one. CDR3: CASSRNEKLAGVEQYF. The CDR3 region has the DNA TGCGCCAGCAGTCGAAATGAAAAACTAGCGGGAGTTGAGCAGTACTTC. The chain joins TRBV5-1 to TRBJ2-7, with 11 bases fitting TRBD2. V shed 5 bases and J 7 bases; nucleotides not matched to a gene: 14. The V gene's germline CDR1 is SGHRS and CDR2 YFSETQ. The CDR3 runs 16 residues.